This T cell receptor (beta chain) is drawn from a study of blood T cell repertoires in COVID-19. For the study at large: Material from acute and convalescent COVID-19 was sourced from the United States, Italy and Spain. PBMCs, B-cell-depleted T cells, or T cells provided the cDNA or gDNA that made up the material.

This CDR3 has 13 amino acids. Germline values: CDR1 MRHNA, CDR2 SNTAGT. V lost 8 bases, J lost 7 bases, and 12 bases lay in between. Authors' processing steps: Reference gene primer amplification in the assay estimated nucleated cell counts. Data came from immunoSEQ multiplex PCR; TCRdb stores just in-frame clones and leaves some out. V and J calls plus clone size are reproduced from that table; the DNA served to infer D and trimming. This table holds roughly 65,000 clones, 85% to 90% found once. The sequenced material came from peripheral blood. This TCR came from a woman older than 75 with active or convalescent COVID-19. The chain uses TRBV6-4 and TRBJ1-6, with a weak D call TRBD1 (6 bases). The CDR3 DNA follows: TGTGCCAGCTCCCGGGACATCAATTCACCCCTCCACTTT. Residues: CASSRDINSPLHF.